This T cell receptor (beta chain) was sequenced for a study of OX40 agonist ivuxolimab in advanced cancers. The CDR3 consists of 13 residues. V was trimmed by 2 bases and J by 2 bases, leaving 6 bases between them. Germline CDR1 is SNHLY and CDR2 is FYNNEI. Method: immunoSEQ multiplex PCR; TCRdb's copy keeps in-frame clones and lacks some. The table has about 38,000 clones, approximately 80% seen once. In its sample, this clone was seen once. Sample: CD4+ or CD8+ T cells sorted from blood, taken in a trial of the OX40 agonist ivuxolimab. The rearrangement joins TRBV2 to TRBJ1-2; no clear D gene. The clonotype originates from an adult with an advanced solid tumor such as melanoma, head and neck, liver or kidney cancer. The CDR3 coding sequence is TGTGCCAGCAGTGAACTGGGGAACTATGGCTACACCTTC. Translation: CASSELGNYGYTF.